This T cell receptor beta chain was identified in a study of cytomegalovirus exposure and HLA in healthy donors. The germline V gene has CDR1 SGHRS and CDR2 YFSETQ. The V segment lost 0 bases and the J segment 5 bases; nucleotides outside the gene matches: 5. This CDR3 comprises 15 residues. Researchers ran the PCR with 60 Vbeta and 13 Jbeta primers. Data came from immunoSEQ multiplex PCR; TCRdb stores just in-frame clones and leaves some out. The sample has roughly 100,000 clones, approximately 79% seen once. As for this clone: Its antigen remains unknown.

Study-level results: Confirmation in vitro established that a few CMV-associated chains were specific for CMV antigens.

This sequence originates from a man aged 55 to 70 in good health and CMV-seropositive. The sequenced sample consisted of PBMCs. The rearrangement joins TRBV5-1 to TRBJ2-5; 9 bases line up with TRBD1. CDR3 region: CASSLEGQGRETQYF. In nucleotides, the CDR3 is TGCGCCAGCAGCTTGGAAGGACAGGGGAGGGAGACCCAGTACTTC.